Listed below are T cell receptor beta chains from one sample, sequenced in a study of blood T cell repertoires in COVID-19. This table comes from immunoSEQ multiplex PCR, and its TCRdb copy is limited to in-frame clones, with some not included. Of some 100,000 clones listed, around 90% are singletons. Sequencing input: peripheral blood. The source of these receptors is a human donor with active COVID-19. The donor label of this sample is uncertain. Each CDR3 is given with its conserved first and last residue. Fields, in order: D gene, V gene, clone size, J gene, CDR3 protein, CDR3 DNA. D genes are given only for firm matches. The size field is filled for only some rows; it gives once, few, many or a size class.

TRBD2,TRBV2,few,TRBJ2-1,CASSDERGGRSEQFF,TGTGCCAGCAGTGATGAGCGGGGGGGCCGTAGTGAGCAGTTCTTC
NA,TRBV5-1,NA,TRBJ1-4,CASSSEDRLDEKLFF,TGCGCCAGCAGCTCTGAAGACAGACTTGATGAAAAACTGTTTTTT
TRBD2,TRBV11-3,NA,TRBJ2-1,CASSWGLAGGPNEQFF,TGTGCCAGCAGCTGGGGACTAGCGGGGGGCCCCAATGAGCAGTTCTTC
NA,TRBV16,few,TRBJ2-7,CASSQSGSYEQYF,TGTGCCAGCAGCCAATCTGGCAGCTACGAGCAGTACTTC
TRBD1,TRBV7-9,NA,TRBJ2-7,CASSPGTGRDEQYF,TGTGCCAGCAGCCCTGGGACAGGGCGGGACGAGCAGTACTTC
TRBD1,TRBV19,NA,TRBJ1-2,CASTSTGRGYTF,TGTGCCAGTACCTCGACAGGGCGCGGCTACACCTTC
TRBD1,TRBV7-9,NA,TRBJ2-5,CASSVSGGLVETQYF,TGTGCCAGCAGCGTCTCAGGGGGTTTAGTGGAGACCCAGTACTTC
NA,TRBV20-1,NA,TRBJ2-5,CSASPWRRGETQYF,TGCAGTGCTAGTCCCTGGAGGCGGGGAGAGACCCAGTACTTC
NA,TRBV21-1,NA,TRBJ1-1,CASSKEVVGHTEAFF,TGTGCCAGCAGCAAAGAGGTCGTGGGGCACACTGAAGCTTTCTTT
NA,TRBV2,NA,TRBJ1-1,CASRRENTEAFF,TGTGCCAGCAGACGGGAGAACACTGAAGCTTTCTTT
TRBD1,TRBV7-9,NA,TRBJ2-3,CASSLSIGTAIADTQYF,TGTGCCAGCAGCTTAAGCATTGGGACAGCCATCGCAGATACGCAGTATTTT
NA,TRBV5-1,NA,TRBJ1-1,CASSLAQVNTEAFF,TGCGCCAGCAGCTTGGCACAGGTGAACACTGAAGCTTTCTTT
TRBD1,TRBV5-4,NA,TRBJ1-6,CASSLGTGSPSPLHF,TGTGCCAGCAGCTTGGGGACAGGGAGCCCCTCACCCCTCCACTTT
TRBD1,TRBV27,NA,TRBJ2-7,CASSPHRTGGDEQYF,TGTGCCAGCAGTCCACATCGGACAGGGGGGGACGAGCAGTACTTC
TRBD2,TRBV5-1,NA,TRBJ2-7,CASSRRTTLAGSSYEQYF,TGCGCCAGCAGCCGCAGGACGACTTTAGCGGGGAGCTCCTACGAGCAGTACTTC
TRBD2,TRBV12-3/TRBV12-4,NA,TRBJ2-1,CASSRGLAGGFF,TGTGCCAGCAGTAGGGGACTAGCGGGGGGTTTCTTC
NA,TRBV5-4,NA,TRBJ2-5,CASSLDTGTQYF,TGTGCCAGCAGCTTGGATACGGGGACCCAGTACTTC
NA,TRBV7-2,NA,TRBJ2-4,CASSPGTGIAKNIQYF,TGTGCCAGCAGCCCCGGAACAGGGATAGCCAAAAACATTCAGTACTTC
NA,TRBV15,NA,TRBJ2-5,CATSGFRLLQETQYF,TGTGCCACCAGCGGTTTTAGACTGCTCCAAGAGACCCAGTACTTC
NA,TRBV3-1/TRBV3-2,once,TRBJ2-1,CASSPRRTAVYNEQFF,TGTGCCAGCAGCCCCCGCCGGACAGCCGTCTACAATGAGCAGTTCTTC
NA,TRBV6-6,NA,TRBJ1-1,CASSPSENTEAFF,TGTGCCAGCAGCCCCTCAGAGAACACTGAAGCTTTCTTT
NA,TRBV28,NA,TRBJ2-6,CASSLQKWREKKGANVLTF,TGTGCCAGCAGCCTCCAGAAATGGCGGGAAAAAAAGGGGGCCAACGTCCTGACTTTC
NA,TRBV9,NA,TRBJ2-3,CASSGSTGRTDTQYF,TGTGCCAGCAGCGGTTCGACTGGTCGCACAGATACGCAGTATTTT
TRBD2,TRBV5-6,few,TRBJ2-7,CASSSARPSGGVWYEQYF,TGTGCCAGCAGCTCGGCCCGCCCTAGCGGGGGGGTGTGGTACGAGCAGTACTTC